This TCR beta chain was recorded in a study of cytomegalovirus exposure and HLA in healthy donors. Whole-study findings and limits: TCR beta chains numbering more than 150 were designated cytomegalovirus-associated. As was reported, the classifier diagnosed cytomegalovirus status with high specificity and sensitivity.

In the case of this clone: Its matching antigen is unknown.

Assay: immunoSEQ multiplex PCR; the TCRdb copy retains only in-frame clones and omits some. The repertoire has fewer than 200,000 clones, around nine tenths of them found once; the top ten carry over 9%. Trimming pared 6 bases from V and 5 bases from J, leaving 10 bases between. Germline V gene sequence: CDR1 LNHDA, CDR2 SQIVND (reference sequence). The CDR3 totals 12 residues. The V and J genes are TRBV19 and TRBJ2-5; D is perhaps TRBD1 (5 bases). The TCR sequence derives from a woman aged 18-29 years in good health and CMV-seropositive. The sample taken for sequencing was PBMCs. The CDR3 is CASRGPSETQYF. CDR3 sequence (DNA): TGTGCCAGTAGGGGGCCCTCCGAGACCCAGTACTTC.